This T cell receptor beta chain was identified in a study of HIV-infected patients and healthy controls. Study in general: About 65% of the sixteen became undetectable by the second bleed, and all after another year of therapy.

There are many counts of this clonotype. About 500 ng RNA was reverse transcribed with alpha and beta constant-region primers. Each of the alpha and beta chains got its own library through chain-specific third strand synthesis with indices. TCRdb used MiXCR to reprocess the 5' RACE reads, holding one entry per CDR3 protein. The sample carries around 10,000 distinct CDR3 sequences, less than 9.5% recorded once. Deletions cut 7 bases from V and 7 bases from J, with 20 bases between. This CDR3 has 13 residues. Germline assignment: CDR1 SQVTM and CDR2 ANQGSEA. Whole blood was used without fractionation, so all unsorted peripheral T cells were included.

The sequences come from blood, collected before antiretroviral therapy. V and J are TRBV29-1 and TRBJ2-7; no firm D call. The origin of this receptor is an adult with HIV infection. CDR3: CSARPSIDLEQYF. CDR3 nucleotide sequence: TGCAGCGCCCGTCCCTCGATCGATTTAGAGCAGTACTTC.